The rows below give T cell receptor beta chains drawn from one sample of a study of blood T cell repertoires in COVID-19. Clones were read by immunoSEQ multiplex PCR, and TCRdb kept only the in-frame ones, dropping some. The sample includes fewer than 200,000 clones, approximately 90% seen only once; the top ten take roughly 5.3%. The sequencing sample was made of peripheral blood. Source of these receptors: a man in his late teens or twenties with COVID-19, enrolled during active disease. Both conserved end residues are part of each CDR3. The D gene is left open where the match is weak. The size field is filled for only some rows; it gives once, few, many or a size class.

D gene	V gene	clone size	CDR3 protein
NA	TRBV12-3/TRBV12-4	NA	CASQRQAGQPQHF
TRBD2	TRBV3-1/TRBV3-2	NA	CASSRAGEAYF
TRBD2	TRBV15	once	CATSLGTSESYNEQFF
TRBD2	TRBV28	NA	CASSLGLAAYNPYEQYF
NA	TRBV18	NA	CASSPLQDNLQAFF
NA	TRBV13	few	CASSLGEKLLF
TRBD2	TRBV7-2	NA	CASSLAGGFSEQYF
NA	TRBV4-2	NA	CASSQEEGMNTEAFF
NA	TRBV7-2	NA	CASSLVIGATDTQYF
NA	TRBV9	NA	CASGQGQHNQPQHF
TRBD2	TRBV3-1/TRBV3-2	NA	CASSRLAGQETQYF
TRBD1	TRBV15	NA	CATSRTGGSGQPQHF
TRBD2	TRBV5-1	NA	CASRRTSGNTGELFF
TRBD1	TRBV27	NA	CASTLRTGVYEQYF
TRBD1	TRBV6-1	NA	CASSEGTGWDLTGNNEQFF
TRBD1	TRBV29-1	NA	CSVDLGQANTEAFF
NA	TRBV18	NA	CASSPGMRETQYF
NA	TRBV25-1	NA	CASSPHAGRVTGELFF
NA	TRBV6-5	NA	CASSYESYGGYTF
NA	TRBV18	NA	CASSPPTGPSSGNTIYF
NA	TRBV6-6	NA	CASSYAGADTQYF
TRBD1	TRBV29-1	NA	CSVANRGTDTQYF
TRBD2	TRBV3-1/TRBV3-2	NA	CASSPVAGRYNEQFF
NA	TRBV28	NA	CASRDSGVSSYNEQFF
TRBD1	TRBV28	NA	CASSRRQGAFDEQYF
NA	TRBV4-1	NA	CASSRLGLNEKLLF
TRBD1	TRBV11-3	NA	CASSAQGRETQYF
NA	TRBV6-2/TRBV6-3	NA	CASSYAGRANEKLLF
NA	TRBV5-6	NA	CASSLGGTPQPQHF